The 8 T cell receptor beta chains given below trace back to one sample, sequenced in a study of T cell changes during pregnancy in multiple sclerosis. TCRdb's table, derived via immunoSEQ multiplex PCR, lists solely in-frame clones and lacks some. The data show about 17,000 clones, approximately 88% seen once. Here the sequenced sample was CD8+ T cells from peripheral blood mononuclear cells, taken after pregnancy. These receptors all come from a female donor in good health, enrolled as a control in a pregnancy study.

V usage is TRBV6-5 and J usage is TRBJ2-3; 8 bases line up with TRBD2. This CDR3 is 15 amino acids long. V was clipped by 0 bases and J by 5 bases; unmatched bases: 4. Germline V gene lookup returns CDR1 MNHEY and CDR2 SVGAGI. The CDR3 region is CASSYSFLAGDTQYF. The CDR3 nucleotides are TGTGCCAGCAGTTACTCGTTTCTAGCGGGAGATACGCAGTATTTT.

This clone was counted once. The chain couples TRBV28 to TRBJ2-2; the match to TRBD1 covers 7 bases. Germline-derived CDR1 and CDR2 are MDHEN and SYDVKM. J gave up 1 base and V 6 bases, and 5 bases lay outside the gene matches. The CDR3 totals 15 residues. CDR3 bases: TGTGCCAGCAGCCTGGGACAGCTGAACACCGGGGAGCTGTTTTTT. Protein sequence: CASSLGQLNTGELFF.

This chain joins TRBV6-5 and TRBJ2-6, with D hard to call. This CDR3 region has 15 residues. The germline V and J ends were trimmed by 5 bases and 1 base, with 9 bases remaining between them. The germline gives CDR1 MNHEY, CDR2 SVGAGI. The CDR3 DNA reads as TGTGCCAGCAGTCCCGAAGAGTCTGGGGCCAACGTCCTGACTTTC. Translating it yields CASSPEESGANVLTF.

This rearrangement joins TRBV6-6 to TRBJ2-7, with no clear D. Trimming left V 8 bases short and J 6 bases short, with 8 bases between. The CDR3 loop spans 10 amino acids. The germline gives CDR1 MNHNY, CDR2 SVGAGI (reference sequence). The CDR3 region is CASARSEQYF. CDR3 DNA sequence: TGTGCCAGCGCGAGGAGCGAGCAGTACTTC.

This clone was found a few times. The chain recombines TRBV7-2 with TRBJ2-1, with TRBD2 identical over 11 bases. Per the germline V gene, CDR1 is SGHTA and CDR2 is FQGNSA. After removal of 2 bases from V and 3 bases from J, the junction contained 0 bases not matched to a gene. The CDR3 loop spans 15 amino acids. CDR3 in amino acids: CASSLTSGGYNEQFF. CDR3 coding DNA: TGTGCCAGCAGCTTAACTAGCGGGGGCTACAATGAGCAGTTCTTC.

The chain carries TRBV6-1 and TRBJ1-2; maybe TRBD1 (5 bases). V shed 2 bases and J shed 7 bases, with 14 bases lying between them. CDR1 MNHNS and CDR2 SASEGT come from the germline V gene. This CDR3 is 14 amino acids long. CDR3 sequence: CASSEPGLSVGYTF. The CDR3 bases are TGTGCCAGCAGTGAACCAGGGTTATCTGTTGGCTACACCTTC.

J is TRBJ2-1 and V is TRBV7-9; the D gene is possibly TRBD2 (6 bases). V was trimmed by 5 bases and J by 4 bases, leaving 18 bases between them. From germline, CDR1 is SEHNR and CDR2 FQNEAQ (reference sequence). The CDR3 has 16 residues. This CDR3 reads CASSQQSGLYYNEQFF. The CDR3 coding sequence is TGTGCCAGCAGCCAACAGAGCGGGCTTTATTACAATGAGCAGTTCTTC. Drawing the rest from reference TRBV7-9 and TRBJ2-1, the complete variable domain is DTGVSQNPRHKITKRGQNVTFRCDPISEHNRLYWYRQTLGQGPEFLTYFQNEAQLEKSRLLSDRFSAERPKGSFSTLEIQRTEQGDSAMYLCASSQQSGLYYNEQFFGPGTRLTVL.

This clone was recorded only once. V is TRBV14 and J is TRBJ2-4, with 7 bases lining up with TRBD1. Germline CDR1 and CDR2: SGHDN and FVKESK. The CDR3 covers 15 residues. The J segment lost 6 bases and the V segment lost 0 bases, leaving 5 bases of the junction unmatched. CDR3 protein: CASSQEVQGRNIQYF. The DNA of the CDR3 is TGTGCCAGCAGCCAAGAGGTACAGGGGCGAAACATTCAGTACTTC.